This paragraph reports one T cell receptor (beta chain). Its antigen is not known. This sample stems from a study of blood T cells in healthy people across ages. A second PCR, run for roughly 7 to 11 cycles, used a sample-barcoded 5' primer plus a J-beta primer mix. Using its own MiXCR run on the 5' RACE reads, TCRdb lists one record per CDR3 protein. Of under 800,000 distinct CDR3 sequences in the sample, around 21% were seen once. Study-level points and caveats: Both naive CD4+ cell counts and diversity were greater in long-lived donors than in aged donors. Across the age range, TCR beta diversity per million T cells fell in a roughly linear way.

The receptor was isolated from a man between 65 and 80 years old in good health. The sequenced sample was blood.

CDR3: CASSLGTSDTYEQYF. The CDR3 DNA is TGTGCCAGCAGCTTAGGGACTAGCGATACCTACGAGCAGTACTTC. The chain recombines TRBV7-2 with TRBJ2-5; 9 positions match TRBD2. Matching the DNA end better, TRBJ2-7 makes the J call doubtful. The CDR3 consists of 15 residues. Germline CDR1 and CDR2: SGHTA and FQGNSA.